The present TCR beta chain was sequenced within a study of metastatic and nonmetastatic thyroid tumors. Study at large: Repertoires were compared across blood and tumor or nodule tissue from malignant and benign thyroid patients.

Using MiXCR, TCRdb reanalyzed the PCR reads. The sample includes 29,000 or so clones, 3.5% to 5% of them seen just once. In its sample, this clone was seen a few times. It may be a read error: a sequence one base away is much more abundant. No patient had received any treatment before thyroid surgery. The sequence was obtained from a female donor with papillary thyroid cancer or a benign thyroid nodule (not recorded which). Some clones in this sample may be carry-over from other donors' samples. The material sequenced was blood.

CDR3 sequence: CASSWGTMRETQYF. In nucleotides, the CDR3 is TGTGCCAGCAGCTGGGGGACTATGCGAGAGACCCAGTACTTC. The rearrangement joins TRBV7-3 to TRBJ2-5; 7 nucleotides align to TRBD2. The CDR3 covers 14 residues. Trimming took 4 bases from V and 4 from J; bases not matched to a gene: 6. Germline assignment: CDR1 SGHTA and CDR2 FQGTGA. Complete variable domain (other parts from reference TRBV7-3 and TRBJ2-5): GAGVSQTPSNKVTEKGKYVELRCDPISGHTALYWYRQSLGQGPEFLIYFQGTGAADDSGLPNDRFFAVRPEGSVSTLKIQRTERGDSAVYLCASSWGTMRETQYFGPGTRLLVL.